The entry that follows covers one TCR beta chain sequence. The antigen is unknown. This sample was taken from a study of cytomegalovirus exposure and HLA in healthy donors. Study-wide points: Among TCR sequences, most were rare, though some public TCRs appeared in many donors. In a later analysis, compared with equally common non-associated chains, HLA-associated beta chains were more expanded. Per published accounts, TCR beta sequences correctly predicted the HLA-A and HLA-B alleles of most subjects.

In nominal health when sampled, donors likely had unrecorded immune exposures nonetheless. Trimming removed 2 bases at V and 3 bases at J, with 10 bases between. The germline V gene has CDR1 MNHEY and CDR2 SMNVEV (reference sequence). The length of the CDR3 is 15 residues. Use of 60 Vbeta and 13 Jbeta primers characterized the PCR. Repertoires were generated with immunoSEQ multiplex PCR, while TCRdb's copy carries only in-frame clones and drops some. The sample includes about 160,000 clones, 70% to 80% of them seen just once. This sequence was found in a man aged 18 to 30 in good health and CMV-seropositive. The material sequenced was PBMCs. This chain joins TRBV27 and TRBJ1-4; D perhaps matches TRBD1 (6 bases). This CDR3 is CASSLRGAANEKLFF. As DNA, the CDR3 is TGTGCCAGCAGTTTACGGGGGGCAGCTAATGAAAAACTGTTTTTT.